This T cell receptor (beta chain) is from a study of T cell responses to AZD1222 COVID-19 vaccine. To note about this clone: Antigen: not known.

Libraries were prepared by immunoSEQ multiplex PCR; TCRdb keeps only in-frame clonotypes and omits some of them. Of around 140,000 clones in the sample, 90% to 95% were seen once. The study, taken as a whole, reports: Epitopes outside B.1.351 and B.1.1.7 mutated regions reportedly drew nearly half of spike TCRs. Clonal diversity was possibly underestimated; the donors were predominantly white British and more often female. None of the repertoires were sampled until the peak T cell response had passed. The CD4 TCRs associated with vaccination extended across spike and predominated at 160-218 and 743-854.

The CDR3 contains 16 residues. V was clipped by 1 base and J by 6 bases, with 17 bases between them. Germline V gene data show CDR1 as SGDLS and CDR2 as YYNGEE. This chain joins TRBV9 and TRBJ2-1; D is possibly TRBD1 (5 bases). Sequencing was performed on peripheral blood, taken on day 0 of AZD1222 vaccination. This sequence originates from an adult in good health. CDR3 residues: CASSVSPSKGPNEQFF. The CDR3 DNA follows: TGTGCCAGCAGCGTAAGTCCCTCTAAGGGGCCCAATGAGCAGTTCTTC.